The text below deals with one T cell receptor (beta chain). The record originates from a study of blood T cell repertoires in COVID-19. Looking at the study overall: Samples representing acute and convalescent COVID-19 were sourced from the United States, Italy and Spain. Sample material is recorded as cDNA or gDNA derived from T cells, B-cell-depleted T cells, or PBMCs.

This CDR3 comprises 14 residues. V dropped 5 bases and J dropped 3; count of bases not matched to a gene: 3. Per germline, CDR1 SGHRS and CDR2 YFSETQ. Original handling: Nucleated cell counts were estimated from reference gene primer amplification. Assay used: immunoSEQ multiplex PCR; TCRdb lists only in-frame clones, some missing. V, J and clone size reflect that table, while D and trimming were determined from the DNA. Of some 8,300 clones listed, approximately 87% are singletons. The sequencing input was peripheral blood. The source is a man aged 60 to 75 with acute or convalescent COVID-19. The chain links TRBV5-1 to TRBJ2-5; 11 nucleotides match TRBD2. The CDR3 sequence: CASSSGLAEETQYF. The CDR3, as DNA: TGCGCCAGCAGTTCGGGACTAGCGGAAGAGACCCAGTACTTC.